Here is one T cell receptor beta chain with its context. Its antigen is not identified. Sample-barcoded 5' priming and a J-beta primer mix drove a second PCR of about 7 to 11 cycles. TCRdb used MiXCR to reprocess the 5' RACE reads, holding one entry per CDR3 protein. The sample yields nearly 1 million distinct CDR3 sequences, roughly 51% seen once. The donors, aged roughly 6 to 90, were healthy Caucasians from Russia. The sample originates from a study of blood T cells in healthy people across ages. Across the whole study: There was about one barcoded beta molecule captured by template switching per two T cells. Findings and limits, study-wide: Long-lived donors carried more naive CD4+ cells and greater diversity than aged donors.

The length of the CDR3 is 14 residues. V lost 3 bases and J 4 bases, leaving 12 bases between the germline ends. Germline assignment: CDR1 DFQATT and CDR2 SNEGSKA (reference sequence). The origin of this receptor is a woman aged 55-69 years in good health. The sequenced sample was blood. The V and J genes are TRBV20-1 and TRBJ1-4; weak D call: TRBD1 (5 bases). This CDR3 is CSASVGGDNEKLFF. Written as DNA, the CDR3 is TGCAGTGCTAGCGTCGGGGGGGATAATGAAAAACTGTTTTTT.